The clone carrying this T cell receptor (beta chain) was seen only a few times. No antigen is known for it. Using unique molecular identifiers, the investigators prepared the TCRbeta library. TCRdb called the PCR reads again in MiXCR, with one record for every CDR3 protein. Among roughly 120,000 distinct CDR3 sequences, more than 20% were seen once, and the ten largest hold over 9.5%. These data are taken from a study of T-cell reconstitution after alpha-beta-depleted transplantation in children. The CDR3 has 14 residues. Unmatched junction bases numbered 4, after V lost 4 bases and J lost 5 bases. The germline V gene has CDR1 ENHRY and CDR2 SYGVKD. General study findings and limits: Several hundred expanded graft clones reportedly were the source of alpha-beta T cells about two months after transplant. One year after transplant, T-cell counts and diversity came mostly from newly produced T cells. Diversity of TCRbeta at day 60 was high in some patients, arising from surviving recipient T cells and thymic progenitors.

The TCR sequence derives from a male patient aged 2 to 10 who had a stem cell transplant for chronic granulomatous disease, so the T cells may come from the graft donor. The genes are TRBV10-3 and TRBJ1-5; 8 bases map to TRBD1. The sequences come from PBMCs, mostly from graft donor cells, collected 180 days after TCRalphabeta/CD19-depleted stem cell transplant. In DNA form, the CDR3 reads TGTGCCATCAGTGCAGGGGGCGGCGATCAGCCCCAGCATTTT. Amino acids: CAISAGGGDQPQHF.